This TCR beta chain originates from a study of technical replicates of blood from several donors. The data were produced by immunoSEQ multiplex PCR, yet TCRdb's version contains in-frame clones alone and is incomplete. The table lists some 74,000 clones, 95% to 96% of them singletons. CDR3 size: 18 residues. J was trimmed by 6 bases and V by 3 bases; bases with no gene match: 12. Germline V lookup: CDR1 MGHRA, CDR2 YSYEKL. Sequencing was performed on T cells isolated from PBMCs. The chain employs TRBV4-1 and TRBJ2-2; 11 bases match TRBD1. This clonotype was sampled from a human donor in good health. The CDR3 region is CASSHPRTGGFESGELFF. The CDR3 DNA sequence: TGCGCCAGCAGCCATCCAAGGACAGGGGGCTTCGAATCCGGGGAGCTGTTTTTT.